This T cell receptor (beta chain) was obtained from a study of blood T cell repertoires in COVID-19. CDR1 and CDR2 from the germline V gene are SGHRS and YFSETQ. Trimming shortened V by 7 bases and J by 4 bases, and 21 bases separated the two germline ends. The CDR3 consists of 15 residues. Clones were read by immunoSEQ multiplex PCR, and TCRdb kept only the in-frame ones, dropping some. Found here are tens of thousands of clones, around 77% of them singletons; the top ten hold about a tenth. Sequencing was done on a sample of peripheral blood. The chain couples TRBV5-1 to TRBJ2-7; weak D call: TRBD1 (5 bases). This sequence was found in a human donor in a cohort sampled during active COVID-19. CDR3 DNA sequence: TGCGCCAGCTTCCCAGGGTTTGGGGCTACATACGAGCAGTACTTC. This gives the protein CASFPGFGATYEQYF.